This is a list of T cell receptor beta chains from one sample in a study of beta chain features in type 1 diabetes. Data came from immunoSEQ multiplex PCR; TCRdb stores just in-frame clones and leaves some out. The repertoire holds under 850,000 clones, with 13% as singletons. Sequenced: naive CD4+ T cells from blood. Receptor source: a man between 18 and 29 years old with type 1 diabetes. Each CDR3 is given with its conserved first and last residue. The order of the fields is V gene, J gene, D gene, clone size, CDR3 DNA, CDR3 protein. D genes are given only for firm matches. Clone size is stated in some rows and not others, as once, few, many or a class when expanded.

>TRBV7-8|TRBJ2-2|-|few
TGTGCCAGCAGCCCCGGGGGCACCCATAACACCGGGGAGCTGTTTTTT
CASSPGGTHNTGELFF
>TRBV5-1|TRBJ2-7|TRBD1|few
TGCGCCAGCAGCTTGGGTGGGACAGGAAGCTACGAGCAGTACTTC
CASSLGGTGSYEQYF
>TRBV7-9|TRBJ1-1|-|few
TGTGCCAGCAGCCCGACACCGAACACTGAAGCTTTCTTT
CASSPTPNTEAFF
>TRBV5-6|TRBJ2-7|-|few
TGTGCCAGCAGCTTTGGCAGGAAGAGCTCCTACGAGCAGTACTTC
CASSFGRKSSYEQYF
>TRBV25-1|TRBJ1-1|-|-
TGTGCCAGCAGTCCCCCGACGGGGGATACTGAAGCTTTCTTT
CASSPPTGDTEAFF
>TRBV7-2|TRBJ2-3|TRBD1|-
TGTGCCAGCAGCTACGGACAGGGGAGGTTCGCAGATACGCAGTATTTT
CASSYGQGRFADTQYF
>TRBV15|TRBJ1-5|TRBD1|once
TGTGCCACCAGCAGAGAAGACAGGGTGAATCAGCCCCAGCATTTT
CATSREDRVNQPQHF
>TRBV18|TRBJ2-7|TRBD1|few
TGTGCCAGCTCACCACCGGGACAGGGATCCTACGAGCAGTACTTC
CASSPPGQGSYEQYF
>TRBV6-5|TRBJ1-1|-|-
TGTGCCAGCAGCCTTGGGGGAACAACGGGTGAAGCTTTCTTT
CASSLGGTTGEAFF
>TRBV5-1|TRBJ1-2|-|few
TGCGCCAGCAGCCCGCGGGACGTTACTAACTATGGCTACACCTTC
CASSPRDVTNYGYTF
>TRBV6-1|TRBJ2-3|-|few
TGTGCCAGCCAAAGTTGGGATACGCAGTATTTT
CASQSWDTQYF
>TRBV9|TRBJ1-1|-|-
TGTGCCAGCAGCGTACAGGGAGGGAACACTGAAGCTTTCTTT
CASSVQGGNTEAFF
>TRBV10-2|TRBJ2-1|TRBD2|few
TGCGCCAGCAATCTAGCGGGGGGGCCGAGGGATGAGCAGTTCTTC
CASNLAGGPRDEQFF
>TRBV10-2|TRBJ1-4|TRBD1|-
TGCGCCAGCAGCAAAGGGGGCGGTGAAAAACTGTTTTTT
CASSKGGGEKLFF
>TRBV5-6|TRBJ1-2|-|few
TGTGCCAGCAGCTTACGACCGGAGGGCTACACCTTC
CASSLRPEGYTF
>TRBV6-5|TRBJ2-2|-|few
TGTGCCAGCAGCCCGTGGACCGGGGGCACCGGGGAGCTGTTTTTT
CASSPWTGGTGELFF
>TRBV2|TRBJ1-2|TRBD1|few
TGTGCCAGCACTCGATGGGGGACAGGGCCCCTCGGGTCTGGCTACACCTTC
CASTRWGTGPLGSGYTF
>TRBV29-1|TRBJ2-2|-|-
TGCAGCGGTCGACAGGCGGGGAACACCGGGGAGCTGTTTTTT
CSGRQAGNTGELFF
>TRBV29-1|TRBJ1-2|-|-
TGCAGCGCCCCGGACACATTTAACTATGGCTACACCTTC
CSAPDTFNYGYTF
>TRBV6-5|TRBJ1-6|-|-
TGTGCCAGCAGTAGGGACCGCGGGAGGAATTCACCCCTCCACTTT
CASSRDRGRNSPLHF
>TRBV6-1|TRBJ1-2|-|few
TGTGCCAGCAGTTCGAGGGACTATGGCTACACCTTC
CASSSRDYGYTF
>TRBV7-9|TRBJ2-1|-|few
TGTGCCAGCAGCGCGAGAGCATTTACCTACAATGAGCAGTTCTTC
CASSARAFTYNEQFF
>TRBV7-9|TRBJ2-7|-|few
TGTGCCAGCAGCATAAACGAGGCTTCCCACGAGCAGTACTTC
CASSINEASHEQYF
>TRBV2|TRBJ2-5|-|few
TGTGCCAGCAGTGAAGCGCCGTCGTACCAAGAGACCCAGTACTTC
CASSEAPSYQETQYF
>TRBV29-1|TRBJ1-5|TRBD1|-
TGCAGCGCCCGGGACAGTGATGATCAGCCCCAGCATTTT
CSARDSDDQPQHF
>TRBV5-1|TRBJ1-1|-|few
TGCGCCAGCAGCCCGCCCCTACAGAACACTGAAGCTTTCTTT
CASSPPLQNTEAFF
>TRBV6-6|TRBJ1-1|TRBD1|few
TGTGCCAGCAGTTACTTGGGACAGGGCGAAGCTTTCTTT
CASSYLGQGEAFF
>TRBV30|TRBJ2-7|-|few
TGTGCCTGGAGTGTAGGGCAGGGGATCTACGAGCAGTACTTC
CAWSVGQGIYEQYF
>TRBV30|TRBJ1-6|-|-
TGTGCCTGGAGTGTACGACGGGGCGAGTCTTCACCCCTCCACTTT
CAWSVRRGESSPLHF
>TRBV14|TRBJ2-3|-|few
TGTGCCAGCAGCCAAGTGGTAGGGGACACAGATACGCAGTATTTT
CASSQVVGDTDTQYF
>TRBV5-1|TRBJ2-7|TRBD1|few
TGCGCCAGCAGCTCTGGACAGGGTGCTTCCTACGAGCAGTACTTC
CASSSGQGASYEQYF
>TRBV7-9|TRBJ2-3|TRBD2|-
TGTGCCAGCAGCTTAGCGGGGGGGAAGTCAGATACGCAGTATTTT
CASSLAGGKSDTQYF
>TRBV5-1|TRBJ2-5|TRBD1|-
TGCGCCAGCAGACAGACAGGGGGAGGGACCCAGTACTTC
CASRQTGGGTQYF
>TRBV7-9|TRBJ1-2|-|-
TGTGCCAGCAGCCCACTTCCATATGGCTACACCTTC
CASSPLPYGYTF
>TRBV19|TRBJ2-3|TRBD1|-
TGTGCCAGTAGCCCTGGACAGGTAGACACAGATACGCAGTATTTT
CASSPGQVDTDTQYF
>TRBV5-1|TRBJ2-1|TRBD1|-
TGCGCCAGCAGCTTGGAGCAGGGGGCGATCACTGAGCAGTTCTTC
CASSLEQGAITEQFF
>TRBV18|TRBJ1-2|TRBD1|-
TGTGCCAGCTCACCGGGGACAGACTATGGCTACACCTTC
CASSPGTDYGYTF
>TRBV7-2|TRBJ1-1|-|few
TGTGCCAGCAGCCTGACAGTCCTGAACACTGAAGCTTTCTTT
CASSLTVLNTEAFF
>TRBV5-1|TRBJ2-5|-|few
TGCGCCAGCAGCCTGGACCAGGGACGGATCGGAGAGACCCAGTACTTC
CASSLDQGRIGETQYF
>TRBV20-1|TRBJ1-2|-|few
TGCAGTGCTAATGATTATGGCTACACCTTC
CSANDYGYTF
>TRBV6-1|TRBJ1-2|-|-
TGTGCCAGCAGCCTCGGAGTCCCGGACTATGGCTACACCTTC
CASSLGVPDYGYTF
>TRBV7-6|TRBJ1-1|TRBD1|-
TGTGCCAGCAGCGAAAGGACAGGGGTGGGGAACACTGAAGCTTTCTTT
CASSERTGVGNTEAFF
>TRBV2|TRBJ1-2|-|-
TGTGCCAGCAGAGTTGGTGGCTACACCTTC
CASRVGGYTF
>TRBV15|TRBJ2-1|TRBD2|few
TGTGCCACCAGCACTAAAAATCCGGGACTAGCCGGGGAGCAGTTCTTC
CATSTKNPGLAGEQFF
>TRBV28|TRBJ1-1|-|-
TGTGCCAGCAGTTCACCGTATGGACCGAACACTGAAGCTTTCTTT
CASSSPYGPNTEAFF
>TRBV29-1|TRBJ2-5|-|few
TGCAGCGTTGTCCGGGACGTAAAAGAGACCCAGTACTTC
CSVVRDVKETQYF
>TRBV30|TRBJ2-1|-|-
TGTGCCTGGGGGAGTTACAATGAGCAGTTCTTC
CAWGSYNEQFF
>TRBV10-2|TRBJ1-1|TRBD1|-
TGCGCCAGCAGTGAGACCCGACAGGGGACTGAAGCTTTCTTT
CASSETRQGTEAFF
>TRBV10-3|TRBJ2-7|TRBD1|few
TGTGCCATCAGCCCGGGACAGGGGACCTACGAGCAGTACTTC
CAISPGQGTYEQYF
>TRBV2|TRBJ1-2|-|-
TGTGCCAGCGTCAGAGGGCAGGTCTATGGCTACACCTTC
CASVRGQVYGYTF
>TRBV9|TRBJ1-5|-|-
TGTGCCAGCGGTGGGAGCAATCAGCCCCAGCATTTT
CASGGSNQPQHF
>TRBV5-6|TRBJ2-2|-|few
TGTGCCAGCGGTAGCCCTTCGAACACCGGGGAGCTGTTTTTT
CASGSPSNTGELFF
>TRBV10-3|TRBJ2-5|TRBD1|few
TGTGCCGCTGCCGCACAGGGGGGACAAGAGACCCAGTACTTC
CAAAAQGGQETQYF
>TRBV14|TRBJ2-4|TRBD1|few
TGTGCCAGCAGCCAAACTACAGGGGGCGAAAACATTCAGTACTTC
CASSQTTGGENIQYF
>TRBV11-3|TRBJ2-7|-|few
TGTGCCAGCAGCACCGGGACGGGCAGAGAGCAGTACTTC
CASSTGTGREQYF
>TRBV16|TRBJ1-1|TRBD1|few
TGTGCCAGCAGCCAATCGGGACAGGTTCGCAAGGCGAACACTGAAGCTTTCTTT
CASSQSGQVRKANTEAFF
>TRBV18|TRBJ2-6|-|-
TGTGCCAGCTCACCAATACAGGGTTTCGCTGGGGCCAACGTCCTGACTTTC
CASSPIQGFAGANVLTF
>TRBV30|TRBJ1-1|-|-
TGTGCCTGGTTTAGCTTGGGGGGCACTGAAGCTTTCTTT
CAWFSLGGTEAFF
>TRBV6-5|TRBJ2-3|TRBD2|-
TGTGCCAGCAGTTACCAGCTAGCGGGGGCAGATACGCAGTATTTT
CASSYQLAGADTQYF